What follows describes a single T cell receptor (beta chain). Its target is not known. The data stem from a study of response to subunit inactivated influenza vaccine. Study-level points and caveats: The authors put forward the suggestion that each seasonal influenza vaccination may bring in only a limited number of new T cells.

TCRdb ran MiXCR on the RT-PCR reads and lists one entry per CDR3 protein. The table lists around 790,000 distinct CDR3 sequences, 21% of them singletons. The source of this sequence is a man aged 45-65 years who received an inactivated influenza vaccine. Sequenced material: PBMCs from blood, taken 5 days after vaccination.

The CDR3 coding sequence is TGTGCCACCAGCAGAGGAGGCAGCTATGGCTACACCTTC. Protein: CATSRGGSYGYTF. The V gene is TRBV15, the J gene TRBJ1-2; D call uncertain. Germline CDR1 is LNHNV and CDR2 is YYDKDF (reference sequence). The CDR3 is made up of 13 amino acids. Trimming stripped 1 base from V and 4 bases from J, with 7 bases between.